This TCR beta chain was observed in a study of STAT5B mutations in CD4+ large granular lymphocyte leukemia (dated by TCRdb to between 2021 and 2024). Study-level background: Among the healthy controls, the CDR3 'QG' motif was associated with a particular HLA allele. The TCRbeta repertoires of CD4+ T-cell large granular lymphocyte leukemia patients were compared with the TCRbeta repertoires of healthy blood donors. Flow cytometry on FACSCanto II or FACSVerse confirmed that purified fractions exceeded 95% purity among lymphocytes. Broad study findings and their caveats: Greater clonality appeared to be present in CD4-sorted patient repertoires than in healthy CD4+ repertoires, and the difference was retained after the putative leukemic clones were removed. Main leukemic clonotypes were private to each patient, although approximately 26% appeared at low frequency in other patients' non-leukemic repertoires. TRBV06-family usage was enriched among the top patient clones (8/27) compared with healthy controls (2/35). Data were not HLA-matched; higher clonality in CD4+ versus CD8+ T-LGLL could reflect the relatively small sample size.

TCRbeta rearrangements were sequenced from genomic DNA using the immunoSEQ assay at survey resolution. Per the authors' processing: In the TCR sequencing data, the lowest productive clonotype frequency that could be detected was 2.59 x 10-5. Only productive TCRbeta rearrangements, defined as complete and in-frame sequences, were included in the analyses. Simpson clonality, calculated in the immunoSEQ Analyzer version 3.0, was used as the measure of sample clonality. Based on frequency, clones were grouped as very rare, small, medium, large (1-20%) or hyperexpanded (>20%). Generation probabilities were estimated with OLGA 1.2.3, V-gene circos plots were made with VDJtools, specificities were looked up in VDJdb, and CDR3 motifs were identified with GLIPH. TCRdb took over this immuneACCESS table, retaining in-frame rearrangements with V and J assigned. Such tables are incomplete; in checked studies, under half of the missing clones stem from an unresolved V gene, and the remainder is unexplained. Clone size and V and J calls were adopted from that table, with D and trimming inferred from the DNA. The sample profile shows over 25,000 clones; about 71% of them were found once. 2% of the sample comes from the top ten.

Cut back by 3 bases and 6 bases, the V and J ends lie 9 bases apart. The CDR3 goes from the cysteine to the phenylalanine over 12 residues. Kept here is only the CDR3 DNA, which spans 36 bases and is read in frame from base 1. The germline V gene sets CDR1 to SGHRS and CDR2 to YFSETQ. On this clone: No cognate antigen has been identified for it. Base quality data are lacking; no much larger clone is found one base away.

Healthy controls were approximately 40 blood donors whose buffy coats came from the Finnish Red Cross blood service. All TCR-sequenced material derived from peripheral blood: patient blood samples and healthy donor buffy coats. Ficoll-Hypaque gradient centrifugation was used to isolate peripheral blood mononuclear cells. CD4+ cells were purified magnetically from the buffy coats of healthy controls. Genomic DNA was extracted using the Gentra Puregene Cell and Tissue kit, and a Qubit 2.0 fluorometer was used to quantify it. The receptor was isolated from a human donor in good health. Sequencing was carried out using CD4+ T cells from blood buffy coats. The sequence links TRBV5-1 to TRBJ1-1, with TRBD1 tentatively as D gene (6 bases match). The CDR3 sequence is CASSYGQSEAFF. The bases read TGCGCCAGCAGCTACGGACAGTCTGAAGCTTTCTTT.